This TCR beta chain is from a study of early T cells in non-severe SARS-CoV-2 infection. TCRdb redid the calling of the 5' RACE reads with MiXCR, one entry per CDR3 protein. Of 60,000 to 75,000 distinct CDR3 sequences listed, over 9.5% are singletons. This CDR3 comprises 15 residues. The V segment lost 5 bases and the J segment 3 bases; nucleotides outside the gene matches: 6. Per the germline V gene, CDR1 is SGHVS and CDR2 is FQNEAQ. The material was whole blood, obtained at baseline. The chain combines TRBV7-8 with TRBJ1-3, with 8 bases aligning to TRBD1. This clonotype originated in an adult who was a healthcare worker with PCR-confirmed SARS-CoV-2 infection or an uninfected control (not recorded which). The CDR3 protein is CASSPLTGVGNTIYF. The CDR3 bases are TGTGCCAGCAGCCCTTTGACAGGGGTTGGAAACACCATATATTTT. The full variable domain, completed using reference TRBV7-8 and TRBJ1-3, is GAGVSQSPRYKVAKRGQDVALRCDPISGHVSLFWYQQALGQGPEFLTYFQNEAQLDKSGLPSDRFFAERPEGSVSTLKIQRTQQEDSAVYLCASSPLTGVGNTIYFGEGSWLTVV.